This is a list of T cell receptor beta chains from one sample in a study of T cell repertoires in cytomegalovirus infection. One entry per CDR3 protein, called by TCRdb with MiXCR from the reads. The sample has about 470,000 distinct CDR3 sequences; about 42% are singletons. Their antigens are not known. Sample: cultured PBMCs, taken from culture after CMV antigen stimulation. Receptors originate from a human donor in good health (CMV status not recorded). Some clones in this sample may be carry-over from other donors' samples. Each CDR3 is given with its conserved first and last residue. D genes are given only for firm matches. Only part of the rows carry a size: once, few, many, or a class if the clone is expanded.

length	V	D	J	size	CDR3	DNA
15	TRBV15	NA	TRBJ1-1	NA	CATSRAPEGGYEAFF	TGTGCCACCAGCAGGGCCCCGGAGGGCGGATATGAAGCTTTCTTT
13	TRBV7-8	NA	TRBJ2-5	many	CASSSGWEETQYF	TGTGCCAGCAGCTCAGGGTGGGAAGAGACCCAGTACTTC
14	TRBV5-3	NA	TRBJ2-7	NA	CASSLEAGFREQYF	TGTGCCAGCAGCTTGGAAGCAGGGTTTAGAGAGCAGTACTTC
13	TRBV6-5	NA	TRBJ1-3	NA	CASRASQGNTIYF	TGTGCCAGCAGAGCGTCCCAGGGAAACACCATATATTTT
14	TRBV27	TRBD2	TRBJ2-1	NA	CASMRSGSSNEQFF	TGTGCCAGCATGCGGAGCGGGAGTTCGAATGAGCAGTTCTTC
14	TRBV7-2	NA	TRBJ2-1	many	CASSLGLRGNEQFF	TGTGCCAGCAGCTTAGGGTTAAGAGGGAATGAGCAGTTCTTC
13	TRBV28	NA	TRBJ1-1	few	CASSSDRPTEAFF	TGTGCCAGCAGTTCCGACAGGCCCACTGAAGCTTTCTTT
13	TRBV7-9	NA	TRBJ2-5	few	CASTRGGQETQYF	TGTGCCAGCACCAGGGGAGGCCAAGAGACCCAGTACTTC
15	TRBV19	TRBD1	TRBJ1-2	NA	CASRTLDRGDYGYTF	TGTGCCAGTAGAACCTTGGACAGGGGGGACTATGGCTACACCTTC
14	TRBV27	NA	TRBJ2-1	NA	CASSPRQAGNEQFF	TGTGCCAGCAGTCCCCGACAGGCGGGGAATGAGCAGTTCTTC
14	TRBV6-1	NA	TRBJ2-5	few	CASSLDTLRETQYF	TGTGCCAGCAGTCTCGACACGCTGAGGGAGACCCAGTACTTC
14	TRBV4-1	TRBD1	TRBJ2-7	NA	CASSQDRGMNEQYF	TGCGCCAGCAGCCAGGACAGGGGAATGAACGAGCAGTACTTC
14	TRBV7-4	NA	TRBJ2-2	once	CASSPSQQSTVLFF	TGTGCCAGCAGCCCCTCGCAACAATCCACCGTATTGTTTTTT
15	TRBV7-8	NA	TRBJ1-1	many	CASSLVKGLNTEAFF	TGTGCCAGCAGCTTAGTGAAGGGGCTGAACACTGAAGCTTTCTTT
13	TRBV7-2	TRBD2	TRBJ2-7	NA	CASSRSGAYEQYF	TGTGCCAGCAGCCGTAGCGGGGCCTACGAGCAGTACTTC
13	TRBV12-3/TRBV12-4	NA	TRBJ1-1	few	CASSPGWNTEAFF	TGTGCCAGCAGCCCCGGCTGGAACACTGAAGCTTTCTTT
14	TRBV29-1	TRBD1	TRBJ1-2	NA	CSVRRAGGIDGYTF	TGCAGCGTTCGTCGGGCAGGGGGTATCGATGGCTACACCTTC
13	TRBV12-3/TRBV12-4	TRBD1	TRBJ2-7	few	CASRRQGSYEQYF	TGTGCCAGCAGACGACAGGGTTCCTACGAGCAGTACTTC
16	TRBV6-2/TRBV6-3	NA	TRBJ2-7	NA	CASSPPLGQFTYEQYF	TGTGCCAGCAGCCCACCTTTAGGACAGTTTACCTACGAGCAGTACTTC
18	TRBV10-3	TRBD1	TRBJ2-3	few	CAISESKPGQGFTDTQYF	TGTGCCATCAGTGAATCGAAGCCGGGACAGGGTTTCACAGATACGCAGTATTTT
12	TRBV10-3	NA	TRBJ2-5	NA	CAIRSGRETQYF	TGTGCCATCCGTTCTGGGAGGGAGACCCAGTACTTC
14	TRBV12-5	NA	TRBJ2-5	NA	CASGLSGGQETQYF	TGTGCTAGTGGTTTGTCAGGCGGTCAAGAGACCCAGTACTTC
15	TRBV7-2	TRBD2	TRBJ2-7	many	CASSAGTSGSYEQYF	TGTGCCAGCAGCGCCGGGACTAGCGGCTCCTACGAGCAGTACTTC
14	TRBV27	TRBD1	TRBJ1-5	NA	CASSISGTGAPQHF	TGTGCCAGCAGTATTTCAGGGACAGGGGCGCCCCAGCATTTT
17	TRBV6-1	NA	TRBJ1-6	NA	CASSPTPSSSYNSPLHF	TGTGCCAGCAGTCCTACCCCGAGTAGCTCCTATAATTCACCCCTCCACTTT
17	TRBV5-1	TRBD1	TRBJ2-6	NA	CASSLGQGPSGANVLTF	TGCGCCAGCAGCTTAGGACAGGGGCCCTCTGGGGCCAACGTCCTGACTTTC
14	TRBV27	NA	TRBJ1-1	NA	CASTSTQGRTEAFF	TGTGCCAGCACTTCCACTCAGGGTCGCACTGAAGCTTTCTTT
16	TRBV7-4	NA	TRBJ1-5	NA	CASSLGGPTSNQPQHF	TGTGCCAGCAGCTTAGGGGGACCTACAAGCAATCAGCCCCAGCATTTT
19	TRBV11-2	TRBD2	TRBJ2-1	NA	CASSLNIVSSGRKHNEQFF	TGTGCCAGCAGCTTAAACATCGTGTCTAGCGGGAGGAAACACAATGAGCAGTTCTTC
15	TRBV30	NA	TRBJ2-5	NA	CAPKTPPRTQETQYF	TGTGCCCCAAAAACCCCGCCCAGAACCCAAGAGACCCAGTACTTC
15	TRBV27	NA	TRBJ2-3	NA	CASSLGDSRFDTQYF	TGTGCCAGCAGCTTGGGGGACTCGCGCTTTGATACGCAGTATTTT
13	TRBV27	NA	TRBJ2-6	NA	CASSFQGANVLTF	TGTGCCAGCAGTTTTCAGGGTGCCAACGTCCTGACTTTC
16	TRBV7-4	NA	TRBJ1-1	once	CASSLGQGWRNTEAFF	TGTGCCAGCAGCTTAGGCCAGGGATGGAGGAACACTGAAGCTTTCTTT
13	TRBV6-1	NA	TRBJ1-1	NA	CASSETTRWGAFF	TGTGCCAGCAGTGAGACGACACGCTGGGGTGCTTTCTTT
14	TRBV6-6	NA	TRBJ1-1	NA	CASRLQGLFTEAFF	TGTGCCAGCAGGCTACAGGGTTTATTCACTGAAGCTTTCTTT
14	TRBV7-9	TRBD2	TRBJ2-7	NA	CASSQWTSPNEQYF	TGTGCCAGCAGCCAATGGACTAGTCCCAACGAGCAGTACTTC
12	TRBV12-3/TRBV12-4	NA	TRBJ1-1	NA	CASSSGETEAFF	TGTGCCAGCAGTTCAGGCGAGACTGAAGCTTTCTTT
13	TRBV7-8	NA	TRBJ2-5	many	CASTIGGLETQYF	TGTGCCAGCACCATCGGGGGGCTGGAGACCCAGTACTTC
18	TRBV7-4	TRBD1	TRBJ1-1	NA	CASSSHWTGSSLNTEAFF	TGTGCCAGCAGCTCCCATTGGACAGGGAGCTCGTTGAACACTGAAGCTTTCTTT
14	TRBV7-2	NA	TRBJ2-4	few	CASSDSLAKNIQYF	TGTGCCAGCAGCGATAGCCTAGCCAAAAACATTCAGTACTTC
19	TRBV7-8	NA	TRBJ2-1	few	CASSLDPGSELYPYNEQFF	TGTGCCAGCAGCTTAGATCCAGGGTCTGAGCTTTATCCTTACAATGAGCAGTTCTTC
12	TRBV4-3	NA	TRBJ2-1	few	CASSRGGLRQFF	TGCGCCAGCAGCCGGGGAGGACTCAGGCAGTTCTTC
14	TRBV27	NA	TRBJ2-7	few	CASSFRRSGHEQYF	TGTGCCAGCAGTTTTCGGCGGTCAGGCCACGAGCAGTACTTC
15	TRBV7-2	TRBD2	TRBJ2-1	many	CASSLVAGGGNEQFF	TGTGCCAGCAGCTTAGTAGCGGGAGGAGGCAATGAGCAGTTCTTC
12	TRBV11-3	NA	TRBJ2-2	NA	CASRSGDGELFF	TGTGCCAGCAGGTCCGGGGACGGGGAGCTGTTTTTT
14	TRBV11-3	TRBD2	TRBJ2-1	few	CASSKRENPNEQFF	TGTGCCAGCAGCAAGCGGGAGAACCCCAATGAGCAGTTCTTC
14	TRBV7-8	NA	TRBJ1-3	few	CASSPHPLGNTIYF	TGTGCCAGCAGCCCCCACCCCCTGGGAAACACCATATATTTT
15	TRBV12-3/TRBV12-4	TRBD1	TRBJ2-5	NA	CASSSRTGAWETQYF	TGTGCCAGCAGTTCAAGGACAGGGGCCTGGGAGACCCAGTACTTC
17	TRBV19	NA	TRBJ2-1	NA	CASSIRFGASSYNEQFF	TGTGCCAGTAGTATCAGGTTTGGGGCTAGCTCCTACAATGAGCAGTTCTTC
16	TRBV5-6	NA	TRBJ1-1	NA	CASSSGPATRGTEAFF	TGTGCCAGCAGCTCTGGGCCAGCCACCCGGGGCACTGAAGCTTTCTTT